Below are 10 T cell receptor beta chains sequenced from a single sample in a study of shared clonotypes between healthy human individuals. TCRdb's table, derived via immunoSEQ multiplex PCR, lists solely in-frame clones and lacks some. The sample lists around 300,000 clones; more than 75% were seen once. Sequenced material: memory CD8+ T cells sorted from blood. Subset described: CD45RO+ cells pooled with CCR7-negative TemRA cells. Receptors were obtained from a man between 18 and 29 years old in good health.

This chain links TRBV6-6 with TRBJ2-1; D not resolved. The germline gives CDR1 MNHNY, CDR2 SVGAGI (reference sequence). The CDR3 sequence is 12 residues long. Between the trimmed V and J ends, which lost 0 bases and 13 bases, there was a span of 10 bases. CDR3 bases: TGTGCCAGCAGTTACTCGGATGGATTACAGTTCTTC. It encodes CASSYSDGLQFF.

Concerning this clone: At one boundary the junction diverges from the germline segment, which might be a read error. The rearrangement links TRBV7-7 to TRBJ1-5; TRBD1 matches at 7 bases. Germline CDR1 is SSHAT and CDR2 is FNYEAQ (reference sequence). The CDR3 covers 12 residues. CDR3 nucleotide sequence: TGTGCTAGCAGCTTAGGGGGCCAGCCCCAGCATTTT. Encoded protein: CASSLGGQPQHF.

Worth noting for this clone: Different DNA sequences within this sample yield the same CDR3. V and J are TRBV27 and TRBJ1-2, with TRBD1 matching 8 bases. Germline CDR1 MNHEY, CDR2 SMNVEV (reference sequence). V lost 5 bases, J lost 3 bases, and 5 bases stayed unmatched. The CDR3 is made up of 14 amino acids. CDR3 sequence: CASSRTGFYYGYTF. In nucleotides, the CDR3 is TGTGCCAGCAGTCGGACAGGGTTTTACTATGGCTACACCTTC.

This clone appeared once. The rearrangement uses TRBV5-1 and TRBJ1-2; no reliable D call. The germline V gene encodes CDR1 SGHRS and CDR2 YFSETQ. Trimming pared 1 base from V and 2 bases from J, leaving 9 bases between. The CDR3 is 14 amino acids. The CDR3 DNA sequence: TGCGCCAGCAGCTTGTTAGTTTACAACTATGGCTACACCTTC. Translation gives CASSLLVYNYGYTF.

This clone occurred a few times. The CDR3 DNA reads as TGTGCCAGCAGCGTAGAGGACAGCCCGTCCTACGAGCAGTACTTC. Its protein is CASSVEDSPSYEQYF. The V gene is TRBV9, the J gene TRBJ2-7; D may be TRBD1 (6 bases). The germline gives CDR1 SGDLS, CDR2 YYNGEE. The CDR3 runs to 15 residues. Trimming left V 0 bases short and J 1 base short, with 11 bases between.

CDR3 sequence reads: CASSQVAAVNNSPLHF. The DNA of the CDR3 is TGCGCCAGCAGCCAAGTTGCGGCCGTTAATAATTCACCCCTCCACTTT. V is TRBV4-1 and J is TRBJ1-6; D unclear. V shed 1 base and J shed 5 bases, with 12 bases lying between them. Germline assignment: CDR1 MGHRA and CDR2 YSYEKL. This CDR3 is 16 amino acids long.

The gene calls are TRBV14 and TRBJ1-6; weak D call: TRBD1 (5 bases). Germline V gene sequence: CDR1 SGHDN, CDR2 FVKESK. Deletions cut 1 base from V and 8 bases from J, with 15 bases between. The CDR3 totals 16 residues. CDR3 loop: CASSQGGGYIHSPLHF. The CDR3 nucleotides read TGTGCCAGCAGCCAAGGGGGGGGATATATCCATTCACCCCTCCACTTT.

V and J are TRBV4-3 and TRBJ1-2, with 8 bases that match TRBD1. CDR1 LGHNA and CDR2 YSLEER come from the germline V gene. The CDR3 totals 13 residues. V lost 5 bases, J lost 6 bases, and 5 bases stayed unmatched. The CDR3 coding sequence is TGCGCCAGCAGCTTGGAGACAGGGGATGGCTACACCTTC. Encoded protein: CASSLETGDGYTF.

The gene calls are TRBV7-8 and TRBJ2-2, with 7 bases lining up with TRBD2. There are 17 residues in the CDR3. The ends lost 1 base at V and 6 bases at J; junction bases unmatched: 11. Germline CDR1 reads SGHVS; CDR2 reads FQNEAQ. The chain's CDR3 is CASSLEARRGRAGELFF. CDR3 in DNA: TGTGCCAGCAGCTTAGAGGCCCGCAGAGGGAGGGCCGGGGAGCTGTTTTTT.

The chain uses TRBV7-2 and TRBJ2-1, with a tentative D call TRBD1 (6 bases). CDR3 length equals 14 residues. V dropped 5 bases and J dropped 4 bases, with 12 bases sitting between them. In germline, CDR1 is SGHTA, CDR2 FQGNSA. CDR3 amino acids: CASSPQGTYNEQFF. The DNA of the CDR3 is TGTGCCAGCAGCCCTCAGGGGACGTACAATGAGCAGTTCTTC.